This TCR beta chain was observed in a study of T cell repertoires in cytomegalovirus infection. Broader study findings: HLA-C-restricted CMV clonotypes gave the most frequent clonotype in two of eight donors.

As concerns this clonotype: Its antigen is as yet unknown.

Deletions cut 3 bases from V and 3 bases from J, with 17 bases between. This CDR3 has 17 residues. TCRdb independently ran MiXCR on the reads; one entry per CDR3 protein. The repertoire holds around 740,000 distinct CDR3 sequences, with roughly 35% as singletons. The source material was PBMCs. The sequence was collected from a human donor in good health (CMV status not recorded). Some clones in this sample may be carry-over from other donors' samples. V and J are TRBV12-3 or TRBV12-4 and TRBJ2-2; D may match TRBD1 or TRBD2 (6 bases each). The CDR3 region is CASSFWSGALDTGELFF. The CDR3 DNA follows: TGTGCCAGCAGTTTTTGGTCGGGGGCATTGGACACCGGGGAGCTGTTTTTT.